This section outlines one TCR beta chain sequence together with its context. As yet, its antigen is unknown. These data are taken from a study of T cells after yellow fever vaccination. Findings and caveats of the study: In FACS-sorted repertoires, abundant clonotypes from the bulk population could appear as contaminants. Across the CD4 and CD8 compartments, a small share of clonotypes was present in both. Peaking faster, on day 5 versus 15, the secondary response was nonetheless weaker.

Template switching with 5'RACE generated the TCR cDNA and added a universal primer site and UMIs. TCRdb re-called the 5' RACE reads through MiXCR, storing one row per CDR3 protein. The data show some 400,000 distinct CDR3 sequences, roughly 20% seen once. CDR1 and CDR2 from the germline V gene are DFQATT and SNEGSKA (reference sequence). CDR3 length equals 13 residues. Trimming took 5 bases from V and 4 from J; bases not matched to a gene: 5. The J gene is TRBJ2-4, the V gene TRBV20-1, with 7 bases fitting TRBD1. This TCR was sampled from a young man who received the YFV17D yellow fever vaccine. The sample consisted of PBMCs, taken before the yellow fever booster vaccination. CDR3 in DNA: TGCAGTGCTCCCGGGACAGTTAAAAACATTCAGTACTTC. The encoded protein is CSAPGTVKNIQYF.